The subject of this entry is one T cell receptor beta chain. The antigen is not known. Drawing of peripheral blood yielded ten milliliters from each donor. A sample-barcoded 5' primer and a J-beta primer mix were used in a second PCR of about 6 to 12 cycles. Each of the cDNA molecules was tagged by a template-switch adaptor with 12 random nucleotides. TCRdb reanalysed the 5' RACE reads using MiXCR and keeps one entry per CDR3 protein. The repertoire holds hundreds of thousands of distinct CDR3 sequences, roughly 50% seen once, with more than 25% in the top ten. This sample is part of a study of blood T cells in healthy people across ages. Germline V gives CDR1 DFQATT, CDR2 SNEGSKA (reference sequence). CDR3 length equals 16 residues. The V and J ends lost 3 bases and 1 base, in that order; junction bases with no gene match: 7. Overall study results and limits: A roughly linear age-dependent decrease characterized TCR beta diversity per million T cells.

The clonotype was recovered from a man in his forties in good health. This chain links TRBV20-1 with TRBJ2-4; 9 nucleotides align to TRBD2. The sequencing input was blood. CDR3 region: CSASPVAGGAKNIQYF. The DNA for the CDR3 is TGCAGTGCTAGTCCCGTTGCGGGAGGGGCCAAAAACATTCAGTACTTC.